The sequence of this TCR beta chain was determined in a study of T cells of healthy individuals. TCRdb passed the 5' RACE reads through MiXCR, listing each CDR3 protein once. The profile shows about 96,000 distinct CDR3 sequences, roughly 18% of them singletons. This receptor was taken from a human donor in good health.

As DNA, the CDR3 is TGTGCCACCAGTACCCGGGGTGAGCAGTTCTTC. It specifies CATSTRGEQFF. The V gene is TRBV24-1, the J gene TRBJ2-1, with D perhaps matching TRBD2 (5 bases). The CDR3 has 11 amino acids. V was cut by 6 bases and J by 9 bases, with 8 bases left in between. Looked up from germline, CDR1 is KGHDR and CDR2 is SFDVKD.